This passage covers 26 T cell receptor beta chains from one sample sequenced in a study of shared T cell receptors in the human thymus. The table came from immunoSEQ multiplex PCR; TCRdb's copy has only in-frame clones and leaves some out. This table has hundreds of thousands of clones, approximately 87% appearing once. These same data were also listed under a study on human thymus T cells.

The specimen was thymocytes. The source is a boy younger than two with a congenital heart defect.

This rearrangement joins TRBV11-2 to TRBJ1-2; 9 bases align to TRBD1. The V gene's germline CDR1 is SGHAT and CDR2 FQNNGV. The CDR3 length is 15 residues. V dropped 6 bases and J dropped 6; count of bases not matched to a gene: 11. CDR3 DNA: TGTGCCAGCAGACCCACCGGGACAGGGAGTAATGGCTACACCTTC. Amino acid sequence: CASRPTGTGSNGYTF.

V and J are TRBV7-9 and TRBJ1-6; D possibly corresponds to TRBD1 (6 bases). V lost 4 bases and J 3 bases, leaving 10 bases between the germline ends. This CDR3 comprises 15 residues. Germline V CDR1 and CDR2: SEHNR, FQNEAQ (reference sequence). The CDR3 reads CASSWGGDYNSPLHF. CDR3 nucleotides: TGTGCCAGCAGCTGGGGGGGCGACTATAATTCACCCCTCCACTTT. The full variable domain, in which reference TRBV7-9 and TRBJ1-6 provide the parts outside the CDR3, is DTGVSQNPRHKITKRGQNVTFRCDPISEHNRLYWYRQTLGQGPEFLTYFQNEAQLEKSRLLSDRFSAERPKGSFSTLEIQRTEQGDSAMYLCASSWGGDYNSPLHFGNGTRLTVT.

This clone was observed a single time. The V and J genes are TRBV4-3 and TRBJ2-7, with TRBD2 identical over 12 bases. CDR1 and CDR2 from the germline V gene are LGHNA and YSLEER. The V gene end was trimmed by 1 base and the J gene end by 6 bases; junction bases not matched to a gene: 7. The CDR3 covers 16 residues. DNA for the CDR3: TGCGCCAGCAGCCAAGTGGGGACTAGCGGGTCAGGCGAGCAGTACTTC. This codes for CASSQVGTSGSGEQYF.

This chain joins TRBV30 and TRBJ2-7, with TRBD2 matching 9 bases. The CDR3 covers 19 residues. V trimming: 3 bases; J trimming: 0 bases; junction bases outside the gene matches: 18. CDR1 is GTSNPN, CDR2 SVGIG, per germline (reference sequence). The CDR3 DNA follows: TGTGCCTGGAGGCCTCGCAGACTAGCGGAGCAGAGTGGCTCCTACGAGCAGTACTTC. Translating gives CAWRPRRLAEQSGSYEQYF.

This chain connects TRBV5-5 to TRBJ1-4, with D perhaps matching TRBD1 (6 bases). This CDR3 has 17 amino acids. Germline V gene data show CDR1 as SGHKS and CDR2 as YYEKEE (reference sequence). Between the trimmed V and J ends, which lost 0 bases and 8 bases, there was a span of 20 bases. The CDR3 DNA follows: TGTGCCAGCAGCTTGGGTCTACTCCAGGGGCGGTGGGAAAAACTGTTTTTT. It specifies CASSLGLLQGRWEKLFF.

The chain uses TRBV27 and TRBJ2-1; tentatively, D is TRBD2 (5 bases). Germline-derived CDR1 and CDR2 are MNHEY and SMNVEV (reference sequence). The length of the CDR3 is 14 residues. V was shortened by 6 bases and J by 4 bases, with 13 bases between the two germline ends. In DNA form, the CDR3 reads TGTGCCAGCAGCCGGGATAGGAGGTACAATGAGCAGTTCTTC. Translating gives CASSRDRRYNEQFF.

Details on this clone: The sample has other DNA sequences that encode this CDR3 too. This sequence joins TRBV6-5 and TRBJ2-3; TRBD1 might be the D (6 bases). The length of the CDR3 is 14 residues. V gave up 6 bases and J gave up 0 bases, with 10 bases separating them. Germline lookup yields CDR1 MNHEY and CDR2 SVGAGI. As DNA, the CDR3 is TGTGCCAGCAGGTGGGACACAAGCACAGATACGCAGTATTTT. It yields the protein CASRWDTSTDTQYF.

The J gene is TRBJ2-2, the V gene TRBV2, with a possible D match to TRBD1 (5 bases). V was pared by 6 bases and J by 4 bases, with 12 bases between. This CDR3 region has 14 residues. Germline V lookup: CDR1 SNHLY, CDR2 FYNNEI. In DNA form, the CDR3 reads TGTGCCAGCAGGGGCAGGGATCTCACCGGGGAGCTGTTTTTT. It is translated as CASRGRDLTGELFF.

The rearrangement uses TRBV27 and TRBJ2-7, with D possibly being TRBD2 (5 bases). Deletions cut 8 bases from V and 2 bases from J, with 19 bases between. Germline CDR1 is MNHEY and CDR2 is SMNVEV (reference sequence). CDR3 length equals 15 residues. This chain's CDR3 is CASQPGREKPYEQYF. Written as DNA, the CDR3 is TGTGCCAGCCAACCGGGGAGAGAAAAGCCCTACGAGCAGTACTTC.

The genes are TRBV2 and TRBJ2-5; 12 nucleotides align to TRBD2. The CDR3 is 16 amino acids. Germline V gene data show CDR1 as SNHLY and CDR2 as FYNNEI. With 4 bases clipped from V and 5 bases from J, the junction kept 8 bases outside the gene matches. CDR3 DNA sequence: TGTGCCAGCAGTGTGGCTAGCGGGAGGGCCTGGGAGACCCAGTACTTC. Its translation: CASSVASGRAWETQYF.

V is TRBV14 and J is TRBJ2-1, with D hard to call. The ends were cut back, 1 base at V and 6 bases at J, with 4 bases in the middle. The CDR3 spans 12 residues. Per germline, CDR1 SGHDN and CDR2 FVKESK. CDR3 sequence reads: CASSQVSNEQFF. The CDR3 coding sequence is TGTGCCAGCAGCCAAGTGAGCAATGAGCAGTTCTTC.

V and J are TRBV7-9 and TRBJ1-1; D is uncertain. Per the germline V gene, CDR1 is SEHNR and CDR2 is FQNEAQ (reference sequence). The CDR3 totals 12 residues. V lost 1 base and J 7 bases, leaving 7 bases between the germline ends. The CDR3 loop is CASSLDSNEAFF. The CDR3 coding sequence is TGTGCCAGCAGCTTAGACTCCAATGAAGCTTTCTTT. The variable domain in full, completed from reference TRBV7-9 and TRBJ1-1, reads DTGVSQNPRHKITKRGQNVTFRCDPISEHNRLYWYRQTLGQGPEFLTYFQNEAQLEKSRLLSDRFSAERPKGSFSTLEIQRTEQGDSAMYLCASSLDSNEAFFGQGTRLTVV.

This clone was detected a few times. The rearrangement uses TRBV6-5 and TRBJ2-7, with 8 bases identical to TRBD2. J lost 3 bases, V lost 6 bases, and 10 bases had no gene match. Germline CDR1 MNHEY, CDR2 SVGAGI. The CDR3 is 15 residues long. Here the CDR3 reads CASSPAGGYFYEQYF. Here the CDR3 DNA reads TGTGCCAGCAGCCCCGCGGGGGGCTACTTCTACGAGCAGTACTTC.

J is TRBJ2-5 and V is TRBV5-1; TRBD2 matches 7 bases. The assigned J gene may be wrong: the sequence end matches TRBJ2-7 better. Germline-derived CDR1 and CDR2 are SGHRS and YFSETQ. This CDR3 comprises 15 residues. The CDR3 sequence: CASSLEARGDYEQYF. The CDR3 region has the DNA TGCGCCAGCAGCTTGGAGGCACGGGGGGACTACGAGCAGTACTTC.

The V and J genes are TRBV5-4 and TRBJ1-1; 9 bases match TRBD1. The CDR3 length is 15 residues. Germline V gene lookup returns CDR1 SGHNT and CDR2 YYREEE (reference sequence). The V and J ends lost 1 base and 1 base, in that order; junction bases with no gene match: 2. The CDR3: CASSLRGQGNTEAFF. The CDR3 DNA sequence: TGTGCCAGCAGCTTGAGGGGACAGGGGAACACTGAAGCTTTCTTT.

The chain combines TRBV28 with TRBJ2-7, with 8 nucleotides matching TRBD1. Germline V gene data show CDR1 as MDHEN and CDR2 as SYDVKM. With V trimmed by 0 bases and J by 2 bases, 12 bases remained unmatched. CDR3 length: 18 residues. The CDR3 coding sequence is TGTGCCAGCAGTTTATGCCGGTGTGGGACAGGTGCTACCTACGAGCAGTACTTC. Protein: CASSLCRCGTGATYEQYF.

V gene TRBV6-5 combines with J gene TRBJ2-7, with TRBD2 matching 7 bases. CDR3 size: 14 residues. V lost 7 bases to trimming and J lost 3 bases; unmatched junction nucleotides: 9. Germline V gives CDR1 MNHEY, CDR2 SVGAGI. CDR3 loop: CASTPVGGIYEQYF. DNA of the CDR3: TGTGCCAGCACCCCGGTGGGGGGGATCTACGAGCAGTACTTC.

The V call is TRBV6-4, the J call TRBJ2-1, with D possibly being TRBD2 (6 bases). From germline, CDR1 is MRHNA and CDR2 SNTAGT. The V gene lost 4 bases and the J gene lost 6 bases, with 19 bases spanning the gap. CDR3 size: 16 residues. CDR3 nucleotide sequence: TGTGCCAGCAGTGGGGGAGGCGAGTCTAGCCCCAATGAGCAGTTCTTC. This encodes CASSGGGESSPNEQFF.

This clone was detected only once. Other DNA sequences of this sample code for an identical CDR3. The chain couples TRBV5-1 to TRBJ1-1, with no clear D. V was clipped by 2 bases and J by 1 base, with 6 bases between them. The CDR3 totals 13 residues. CDR1 and CDR2 from the germline V gene are SGHRS and YFSETQ. CDR3 nucleotides: TGCGCCAGCAGCTTAAGGAGGAACACTGAAGCTTTCTTT. Translation gives CASSLRRNTEAFF.

The chain uses TRBV11-2 and TRBJ1-1; TRBD1 might be the D (6 bases). Trimming cost V 5 bases and J 3 bases, with 19 bases left between them. CDR1 and CDR2 from the germline V gene are SGHAT and FQNNGV. The CDR3 is made up of 16 amino acids. The CDR3 DNA reads TGTGCCAGCAGCCCCAACGGCGGGGGGCTGTACACTGAAGCTTTCTTT. Protein sequence: CASSPNGGGLYTEAFF.

The V gene is TRBV19, the J gene TRBJ2-3, with D possibly matching TRBD1 (6 bases). CDR1 is LNHDA, CDR2 SQIVND, per germline (reference sequence). The CDR3 totals 13 residues. Trimming cost V 5 bases and J 4 bases, with 10 bases left between them. CDR3 sequence: CASSPQGPDTQYF. The CDR3 region has the DNA TGTGCCAGTAGTCCGCAGGGGCCAGATACGCAGTATTTT.

V usage is TRBV28 and J usage is TRBJ2-5; TRBD2 matches 10 bases. This CDR3 has 16 residues. J lost 4 bases, V lost 5 bases, and 10 bases had no gene match. CDR1 is MDHEN and CDR2 is SYDVKM in the germline V gene. The CDR3 reads CASSSFLAGDPETQYF. CDR3 bases: TGTGCCAGCAGTAGTTTCCTAGCGGGAGACCCAGAGACCCAGTACTTC.

The DNA for the CDR3 is TGTGCCAGCAGCGTCACAGGGGCTGAGGACATTCAGTACTTC. Protein sequence: CASSVTGAEDIQYF. The rearrangement links TRBV5-6 to TRBJ2-4; 7 positions agree with TRBD1. Per germline, CDR1 SGHDT and CDR2 YYEEEE. The CDR3 totals 14 residues. V shed 4 bases and J 8 bases; nucleotides not matched to a gene: 9.

The chain combines TRBV9 with TRBJ2-1; 11 bases map to TRBD2. This CDR3 is 15 amino acids long. Germline V gives CDR1 SGDLS, CDR2 YYNGEE. V lost 0 bases, J lost 7 bases, and 3 bases stayed unmatched. The chain's CDR3 is CASSVVLAGVNEQFF. The CDR3 nucleotides read TGTGCCAGCAGCGTAGTACTAGCGGGAGTGAATGAGCAGTTCTTC.

The V gene is TRBV6-1, the J gene TRBJ2-5; no clear D gene. Germline CDR1 reads MNHNS; CDR2 reads SASEGT. The CDR3 covers 14 residues. Trimming stripped 8 bases from V and 0 bases from J, with 13 bases between. This chain's CDR3 is CASPSELDQETQYF. DNA for the CDR3: TGTGCCAGCCCCTCCGAGTTAGACCAAGAGACCCAGTACTTC.

CDR3 sequence: CASSLTGPPHTGELFF. The DNA for the CDR3 is TGTGCCAGCAGTCTTACAGGGCCCCCCCACACCGGGGAGCTGTTTTTT. This chain joins TRBV28 and TRBJ2-2; D is perhaps TRBD1 (6 bases). V was pared by 5 bases and J by 3 bases, with 16 bases between. Germline V lookup: CDR1 MDHEN, CDR2 SYDVKM. The CDR3 contains 16 residues.